A single sample gave rise to the 26 T cell receptor beta chains below, sequenced in a study of blood T cells in healthy people across ages. A second PCR, run for about 7 to 11 cycles, used a sample-barcoded 5' primer plus a J-beta primer mix. One entry per CDR3 protein results from TCRdb running MiXCR on the 5' RACE reads. Of roughly 2 million distinct CDR3 sequences in the sample, around 50% are singletons; the top ten hold over 2%. The sample was blood. These receptors were obtained from a woman in her forties in good health.

This clonotype was found a few times. The V and J genes are TRBV2 and TRBJ2-1; D unresolved. Per the germline V gene, CDR1 is SNHLY and CDR2 is FYNNEI. This CDR3 comprises 13 residues. Trimming removed 4 bases at V and 9 bases at J, with 13 bases between. The CDR3 spells CASSVNALLEQFF. The CDR3, as DNA: TGTGCCAGCAGTGTTAACGCCTTACTTGAGCAGTTCTTC.

This sequence joins TRBV4-1 and TRBJ2-7; D may be TRBD2 (5 bases). Trimming removed 1 base at V and 2 bases at J, with 12 bases between. The CDR3 contains 15 residues. CDR1 is MGHRA, CDR2 YSYEKL, per germline. DNA of the CDR3: TGCGCCAGCAGCCAAGTCCCTCCCGGGACCTACGAGCAGTACTTC. Encoded protein: CASSQVPPGTYEQYF.

This sequence joins TRBV27 and TRBJ2-7; 10 positions match TRBD2. CDR3 length: 15 amino acids. The germline V gene has CDR1 MNHEY and CDR2 SMNVEV (reference sequence). The J segment lost 3 bases and the V segment lost 0 bases, leaving 2 bases of the junction unmatched. The CDR3: CASSLSAGGIYEQYF. CDR3 sequence (DNA): TGTGCCAGCAGTTTATCAGCGGGGGGGATCTACGAGCAGTACTTC.

This chain links TRBV25-1 with TRBJ1-1; the D gene is possibly TRBD1 (5 bases). Germline lookup yields CDR1 MGHDK and CDR2 SYGVNS. The CDR3 contains 14 residues. The V end lost 1 base, the J end lost 4 bases, and 10 bases lay between the germline ends. Here the CDR3 DNA reads TGTGCCAGCAGTGAATCGGGGGTCAGCACTGAAGCTTTCTTT. Its protein is CASSESGVSTEAFF.

Concerning this clonotype: Because the CDR3 is missing its conserved closing phenylalanine or tryptophan, this is likely a read error. The CDR3 region has the DNA TGTGCCTCAAAGCCGGGCTATAATTCACCCCTCCACTTA. Translation gives CASKPGYNSPLHL. This chain joins TRBV27 and TRBJ1-6; D not certain. Trimming left V 11 bases short and J 3 bases short, with 11 bases between. CDR1 and CDR2 from the germline V gene are MNHEY and SMNVEV (reference sequence). The CDR3 runs to 13 residues.

The rearrangement uses TRBV20-1 and TRBJ2-7; TRBD2 matches 8 bases. The tail of the sequence fits TRBJ2-5 better, so the J call may be wrong. This CDR3 is built from 11 residues. CDR1 and CDR2 (germline): DFQATT, SNEGSKA (reference sequence). Written as DNA, the CDR3 is TGCAGACACGGGGGGGCTGAGACCCAGTACTTC. It codes for CRHGGAETQYF.

The gene calls are TRBV14 and TRBJ1-1, with TRBD1 as a possible D gene (6 bases). Germline loops: CDR1 SGHDN, CDR2 FVKESK. This CDR3 spans 15 amino acids. V was trimmed by 4 bases and J by 8 bases, leaving 20 bases between them. The CDR3 loop reads CASSPRGSAPKEAFF. Written as DNA, the CDR3 is TGTGCCAGCAGCCCGAGGGGGTCTGCCCCGAAGGAAGCTTTCTTT.

The CDR3 DNA follows: TGTGCCAGCAGTGCAACCAGTTTTGAGACCCAGTACTTC. Its protein product is CASSATSFETQYF. The genes are TRBV28 and TRBJ2-5, with D unresolved. Trimming stripped 5 bases from V and 5 bases from J, with 12 bases between. Germline CDR1 is MDHEN and CDR2 is SYDVKM. The CDR3 consists of 13 residues.

The chain employs TRBV20-1 and TRBJ2-3; D uncertain. Germline V gene lookup returns CDR1 DFQATT and CDR2 SNEGSKA (reference sequence). CDR3 length: 11 residues. V was trimmed by 3 bases and J by 8 bases, leaving 9 bases between them. CDR3 sequence: CSASDIFTQYF. CDR3 sequence (DNA): TGCAGTGCTAGCGATATTTTTACGCAGTATTTT.

The J gene is TRBJ2-7, the V gene TRBV24-1; 9 nucleotides agree with TRBD1. The J segment lost 5 bases and the V segment lost 7 bases, leaving 8 bases of the junction unmatched. Germline V gives CDR1 KGHDR, CDR2 SFDVKD. The CDR3 runs 14 residues. CDR3 in DNA: TGTGCCACCAGCGCGGGACAGGGTTCCCACGAGCAGTACTTC. Encoded protein: CATSAGQGSHEQYF.

V usage is TRBV12-3 or TRBV12-4 and J usage is TRBJ2-7; a weak D match, TRBD2 (5 bases). The CDR3 extends over 13 amino acids. Trimming shortened V by 0 bases and J by 10 bases, and 13 bases separated the two germline ends. Written as DNA, the CDR3 is TGTGCCAGCAGTTTAGCGAGGGAGTTCACCCAGTACTTC. Translated, it gives CASSLAREFTQYF.

In its sample, this clonotype was seen a few times. The chain couples TRBV9 to TRBJ2-5, with D perhaps TRBD1 or TRBD2 (5 bases each). CDR3 size: 14 residues. CDR1 SGDLS and CDR2 YYNGEE come from the germline V gene. Deletions cut 3 bases from V and 1 base from J, with 10 bases between. For the CDR3, the DNA is TGTGCCAGCAGCGGGGCAGGGAGCCAAGAGACCCAGTACTTC. It encodes CASSGAGSQETQYF.

The gene calls are TRBV7-8 and TRBJ2-7; 8 bases fit TRBD1. After removal of 3 bases from V and 4 bases from J, the junction contained 5 bases not matched to a gene. Germline CDR1 reads SGHVS; CDR2 reads FQNEAQ. The CDR3 sequence is 14 residues long. CDR3 nucleotides: TGTGCCAGCAGCTTTTCCGGACAGGGTTACGAGCAGTACTTC. Amino acid sequence: CASSFSGQGYEQYF.

V gene TRBV5-6 combines with J gene TRBJ1-2, with D unresolved. The CDR3 is 14 amino acids. V lost 3 bases, J lost 2 bases, and 11 bases lay in between. Germline V gives CDR1 SGHDT, CDR2 YYEEEE. The CDR3 loop reads CASSSEYKNYGYTF. The CDR3 DNA is TGTGCCAGCAGCTCCGAGTACAAAAACTATGGCTACACCTTC.

This clonotype was found once. The chain joins TRBV6-6 to TRBJ1-1; weak D call: TRBD1 (5 bases). Germline V gene data show CDR1 as MNHNY and CDR2 as SVGAGI (reference sequence). The length of the CDR3 is 16 residues. V lost 4 bases, J lost 1 base, and 16 bases lay in between. This chain's CDR3 is CASSFDAGRANTEAFF. CDR3 nucleotides: TGTGCCAGCAGTTTTGATGCAGGGAGGGCGAACACTGAAGCTTTCTTT.

This chain uses TRBV4-3 with TRBJ2-3; 7 nucleotides agree with TRBD2. V shed 0 bases, J shed 0 bases, and the junction held 6 bases outside the gene matches. In germline, CDR1 is LGHNA, CDR2 YSLEER. The CDR3 spans 17 residues. The CDR3 is CASSQDLGTKSTDTQYF. DNA for the CDR3: TGCGCCAGCAGCCAAGATCTTGGGACTAAAAGCACAGATACGCAGTATTTT.

This clonotype was detected only a few times. The chain employs TRBV20-1 and TRBJ1-1; D unresolved. Germline V gene data show CDR1 as DFQATT and CDR2 as SNEGSKA (reference sequence). The CDR3 is 14 amino acids. V lost 6 bases and J 0 bases, leaving 14 bases between the germline ends. The CDR3 sequence: CSADPGGMNTEAFF. CDR3 in DNA: TGCAGTGCCGACCCCGGCGGTATGAACACTGAAGCTTTCTTT.

V usage is TRBV4-1 and J usage is TRBJ1-2, with D possibly being TRBD1 (5 bases). In germline, CDR1 is MGHRA, CDR2 YSYEKL. The CDR3 contains 14 residues. V was cut by 1 base and J by 5 bases, with 11 bases left in between. The CDR3 is CASSQGAGLYGYTF. As DNA, the CDR3 is TGCGCCAGCAGCCAAGGGGCAGGGCTGTATGGCTACACCTTC.

This clonotype was found a few times. The rearrangement joins TRBV10-3 to TRBJ2-1, with 7 bases aligning to TRBD1. The germline V gene has CDR1 ENHRY and CDR2 SYGVKD. V lost 7 bases and J lost 4; bases outside the gene matches: 4. The CDR3 length is 13 residues. The CDR3 sequence is CAITPGQYNEQFF. CDR3 bases: TGTGCCATCACCCCGGGACAGTACAATGAGCAGTTCTTC.

The sample holds a few counts of this clonotype. This chain joins TRBV3-1 and TRBJ2-5; tentative D call: TRBD2 (6 bases). Trimming took off 4 bases at V and 3 bases at J, with 15 bases between the two ends. CDR1 LGHDT and CDR2 YNNKEL come from the germline V gene (reference sequence). This CDR3 comprises 15 residues. This CDR3 reads CASSPGGTAKETQYF. The CDR3 region has the DNA TGTGCCAGCAGCCCAGGAGGGACCGCCAAAGAGACCCAGTACTTC.

The chain joins TRBV15 to TRBJ2-1, with D perhaps TRBD1 (5 bases). Germline V gene lookup returns CDR1 LNHNV and CDR2 YYDKDF (reference sequence). Trimming removed 3 bases from V and 2 bases from J, with 14 bases in between. The CDR3 is made up of 16 amino acids. The chain's CDR3 is CATSRLDTAPYNEQFF. In DNA, the CDR3 is TGTGCCACCAGCAGGCTGGACACGGCCCCCTACAATGAGCAGTTCTTC.

The J gene is TRBJ1-4, the V gene TRBV4-2; 7 bases match TRBD1. CDR3 length: 15 residues. Germline-derived CDR1 and CDR2 are LGHNA and YNFKEQ. Germline trimming cut 7 bases from V and 8 bases from J; bases unmatched to any gene: 13. DNA of the CDR3: TGTGCCAGCACCCCAGGACAGGCGGGAGGAGAAAAACTGTTTTTT. This sequence encodes CASTPGQAGGEKLFF.

The chain links TRBV21-1 to TRBJ1-5; TRBD1 is taken as the D call from the table, unchecked against the DNA. TRBV21-1 corresponds to a pseudogene. The length of the CDR3 is 15 residues. The CDR3 sequence: CASSTGQYSNQPQHF. The CDR3 DNA reads TGTGCCAGCAGCACGGGACAGTATAGCAATCAGCCCCAGCATTTT.

This clonotype was counted only a few times. This chain links TRBV12-3 or TRBV12-4 with TRBJ2-7; D gene unclear. Trimming removed 6 bases at V and 0 bases at J, with 12 bases between. This CDR3 contains 14 residues. CDR3 residues: CASRVSQSSYEQYF. The CDR3 nucleotides are TGTGCCAGCAGAGTTTCCCAGAGCTCCTACGAGCAGTACTTC.

The J gene is TRBJ2-3, the V gene TRBV6-5, with D tentatively TRBD2 (6 bases). The germline V gene encodes CDR1 MNHEY and CDR2 SVGAGI. The CDR3 extends over 13 amino acids. Trimming took off 6 bases at V and 6 bases at J, with 13 bases between the two ends. Written as DNA, the CDR3 is TGTGCCAGCAGGGGCCGGGGGAGCGATACGCAGTATTTT. Protein product: CASRGRGSDTQYF.

This clonotype appeared a few times. The chain links TRBV28 to TRBJ2-3, with 9 bases that match TRBD1. The V segment lost 2 bases and the J segment 0 bases; nucleotides outside the gene matches: 3. Germline V gene data show CDR1 as MDHEN and CDR2 as SYDVKM. The CDR3 runs to 16 residues. DNA of the CDR3: TGTGCCAGCAGTTTACAGGGACAGGGAAGCACAGATACGCAGTATTTT. Protein: CASSLQGQGSTDTQYF.